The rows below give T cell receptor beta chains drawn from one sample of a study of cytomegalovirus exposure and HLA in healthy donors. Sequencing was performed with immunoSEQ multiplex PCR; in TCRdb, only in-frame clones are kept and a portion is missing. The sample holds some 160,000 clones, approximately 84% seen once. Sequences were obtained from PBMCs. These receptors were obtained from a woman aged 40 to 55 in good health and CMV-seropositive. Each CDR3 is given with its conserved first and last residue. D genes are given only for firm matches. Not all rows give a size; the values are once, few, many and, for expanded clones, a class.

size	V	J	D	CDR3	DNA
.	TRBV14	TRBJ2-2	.	CASSQGANTGELFF	TGTGCCAGCAGCCAAGGAGCGAACACCGGGGAGCTGTTTTTT
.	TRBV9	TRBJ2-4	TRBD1	CASSVERDRKNSQYF	TGTGCCAGCAGCGTAGAAAGGGACAGAAAAAACAGTCAGTACTTC
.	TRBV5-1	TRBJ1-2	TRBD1	CASSKDRGRIDGYTF	TGCGCCAGCAGCAAAGACAGGGGGCGGATAGATGGCTACACCTTC
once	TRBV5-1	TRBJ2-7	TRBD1	CASSPHGDRAGEQYF	TGCGCCAGCAGCCCACATGGGGACAGGGCCGGCGAGCAGTACTTC
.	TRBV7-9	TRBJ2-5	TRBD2	CASSDRQAGGQKTQYF	TGTGCCAGCAGCGATAGACAGGCGGGGGGCCAAAAGACCCAGTACTTC
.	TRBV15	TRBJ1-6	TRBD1	CATSRARTGPIALHF	TGTGCCACCAGCAGAGCTCGGACAGGGCCCATCGCCCTCCACTTT
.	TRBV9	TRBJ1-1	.	CASSDDRKAEAFF	TGTGCCAGCAGCGATGACAGAAAGGCCGAAGCTTTCTTT
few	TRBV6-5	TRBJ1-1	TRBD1	CASNAGTVTEAFF	TGTGCCAGCAATGCCGGGACAGTGACTGAAGCTTTCTTT
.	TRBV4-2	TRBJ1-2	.	CASSQDRYYGYTF	TGTGCCAGCAGCCAAGACAGGTACTATGGCTACACCTTC
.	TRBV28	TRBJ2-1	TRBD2	CASSRGTSFYNEQFF	TGTGCCAGCAGCCGCGGGACTAGCTTCTACAATGAGCAGTTCTTC
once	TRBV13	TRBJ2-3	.	CASSGDRTDTQYF	TGTGCCAGCAGCGGAGACCGCACAGATACGCAGTATTTT
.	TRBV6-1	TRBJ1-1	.	CASRVQGNTEAFF	TGTGCCAGCCGTGTACAGGGGAACACTGAAGCTTTCTTT
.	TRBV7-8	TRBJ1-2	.	CASSPGDYGYTF	TGTGCCAGCAGCCCCGGGGATTATGGCTACACCTTC
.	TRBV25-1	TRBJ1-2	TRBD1	CASSELLWDRGSF	TGTGCCAGCAGTGAATTGTTATGGGACAGGGGTTCTTTT
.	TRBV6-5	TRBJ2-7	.	CASTGGTAYYEQYF	TGTGCCAGCACGGGCGGGACAGCTTACTACGAGCAGTACTTC
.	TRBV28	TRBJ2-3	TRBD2	CASSLAGANTDTQYF	TGTGCCAGCAGTCTAGCGGGGGCCAACACAGATACGCAGTATTTT
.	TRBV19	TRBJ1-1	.	CASSPLAGTEAFF	TGTGCCAGTAGCCCCCTTGCGGGGACTGAAGCTTTCTTT
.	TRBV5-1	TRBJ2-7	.	CASSLEGEGYEQYF	TGCGCCAGCAGCTTGGAAGGGGAAGGCTACGAGCAGTACTTC
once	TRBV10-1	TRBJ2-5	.	CASSRSVAGIETQYF	TGCGCCAGCAGTCGATCCGTAGCAGGGATAGAGACCCAGTACTTC
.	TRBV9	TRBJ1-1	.	CASSLYSNTEAFF	TGTGCCAGCAGCCTTTATAGTAACACTGAAGCTTTCTTT
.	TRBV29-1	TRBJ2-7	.	CSVSQFPRSYEQYF	TGCAGCGTTTCCCAGTTTCCCCGCTCCTACGAGCAGTACTTC
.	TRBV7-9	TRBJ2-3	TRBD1	CASSLVGGGTDTQYF	TGTGCCAGCAGCTTAGTAGGGGGCGGCACAGATACGCAGTATTTT
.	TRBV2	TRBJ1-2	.	CASSLSGSSNYGYTF	TGTGCCAGCAGCCTATCGGGATCCTCTAACTATGGCTACACCTTC
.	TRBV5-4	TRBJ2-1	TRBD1	CASTPATGLNNEQFF	TGTGCCAGCACCCCCGCGACAGGGTTAAACAATGAGCAGTTCTTC
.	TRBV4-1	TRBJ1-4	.	CASSSVPLNEKLFF	TGCGCCAGCAGTTCAGTACCCTTGAATGAAAAACTGTTTTTT
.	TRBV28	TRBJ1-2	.	CASSVGGARGYTF	TGTGCCAGCAGCGTAGGGGGGGCTCGGGGCTACACCTTC
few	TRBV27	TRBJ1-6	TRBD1	CASSPTTGGNNSPLHF	TGTGCCAGCAGTCCTACGACAGGGGGGAATAATTCACCCCTCCACTTT
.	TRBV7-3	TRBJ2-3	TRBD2	CASSFTGGLDTQYF	TGTGCCAGCAGCTTTACGGGGGGGCTAGATACGCAGTATTTT
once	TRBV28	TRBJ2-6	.	CASSAAHTGSGANVLTF	TGTGCCAGCAGTGCTGCTCACACCGGGTCTGGGGCCAACGTCCTGACTTTC
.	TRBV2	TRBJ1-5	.	CASGGSGGSGQPQHF	TGTGCCAGCGGGGGCAGCGGGGGGTCGGGTCAGCCCCAGCATTTT
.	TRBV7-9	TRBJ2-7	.	CASSSSGYNYEQYF	TGTGCCAGCAGCTCGTCAGGGTATAACTACGAGCAGTACTTC
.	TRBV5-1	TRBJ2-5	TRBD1	CASSRPGGQETQYF	TGCGCCAGCAGCCGACCAGGGGGCCAAGAGACCCAGTACTTC
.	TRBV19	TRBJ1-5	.	CASSNGSGRQPQHF	TGTGCCAGTAGTAACGGGTCAGGGCGACAGCCCCAGCATTTT
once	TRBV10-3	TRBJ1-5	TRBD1	CASSPRGDSGNQPQHF	TGTGCCAGCAGCCCGAGAGGGGACAGCGGCAATCAGCCCCAGCATTTT
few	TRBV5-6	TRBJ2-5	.	CASSPVSLGSSETQYF	TGTGCCAGCAGCCCAGTGTCCCTTGGGAGCTCAGAGACCCAGTACTTC
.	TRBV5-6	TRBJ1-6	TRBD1	CASSPMTGGRGDSPLHF	TGTGCCAGCAGCCCGATGACAGGGGGCAGAGGTGATTCACCCCTCCACTTT
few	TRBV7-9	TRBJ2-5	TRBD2	CASSNSGGGETQYF	TGTGCCAGCAGCAATAGCGGGGGCGGTGAGACCCAGTACTTC
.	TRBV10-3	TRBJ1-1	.	CAIWRGEGYTEAFF	TGTGCCATCTGGAGGGGGGAGGGTTACACTGAAGCTTTCTTT
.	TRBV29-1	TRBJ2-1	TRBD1	CSVEDREGARNEQFF	TGCAGCGTTGAAGATCGAGAGGGGGCGCGCAATGAGCAGTTCTTC
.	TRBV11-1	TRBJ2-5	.	CASSEGAVETQYF	TGTGCCAGCAGCGAAGGGGCAGTTGAGACCCAGTACTTC
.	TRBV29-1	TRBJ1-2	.	CSVDLWQSYGYTF	TGCAGCGTTGATTTATGGCAGTCATATGGCTACACCTTC
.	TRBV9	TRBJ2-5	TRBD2	CASSVGGGETQYF	TGTGCCAGCAGCGTCGGGGGGGGAGAGACCCAGTACTTC
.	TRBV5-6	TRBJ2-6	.	CASSPPTGANGLTF	TGTGCCAGCAGCCCTCCCACTGGGGCCAACGGCCTGACTTTC
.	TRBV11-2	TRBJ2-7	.	CASSQTDGGIYEQYF	TGTGCCAGCAGCCAAACGGACGGGGGTATCTACGAGCAGTACTTC
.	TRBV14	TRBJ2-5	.	CASSQDLAGLQTQYF	TGTGCCAGCAGCCAAGATTTGGCGGGGCTCCAGACCCAGTACTTC
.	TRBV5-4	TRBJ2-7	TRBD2	CASSLVRSTSGGAHEQYF	TGTGCCAGCAGCTTGGTGCGGTCGACTAGCGGGGGTGCGCACGAGCAGTACTTC
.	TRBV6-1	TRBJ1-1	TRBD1	CASSGRQGVTEAFF	TGTGCCAGCAGTGGTAGACAGGGTGTCACTGAAGCTTTCTTT
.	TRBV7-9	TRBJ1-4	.	CSSSLQGATNEKLFF	TGTTCCAGCAGCTTGCAGGGCGCGACTAATGAAAAACTGTTTTTT
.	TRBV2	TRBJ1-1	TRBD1	CASRERQGGTEAFF	TGTGCCAGCAGAGAGAGACAGGGGGGCACTGAAGCTTTCTTT
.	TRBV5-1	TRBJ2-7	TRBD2	CASSLYSGGLEQYF	TGCGCCAGCAGCTTGTATTCGGGGGGGCTCGAGCAGTACTTC
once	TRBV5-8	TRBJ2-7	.	CASSLIYEQYF	TGTGCCAGCAGCCTTATCTACGAGCAGTACTTC